This record concerns one T cell receptor (beta chain) sequence. Its antigen is not yet known. No much larger clone is present one base from it, and per-base qualities are unavailable. This record belongs to a study of beta chain features in type 1 diabetes (dated by TCRdb to the late 2010s). With respect to the entire study: Patients and healthy donors did not differ in mean age, gender distribution, total cell number or subset yield. Across all samples, about 110 million sorted cells were examined, and cell number per subset correlated strongly with RNA yield. In the study, TCRB repertoires of sorted circulating CD4+ T cell subsets from recently diagnosed type 1 diabetes patients were compared with those of matched healthy donors. Whereas all 28 donors provided naive and central memory subsets, regulatory and stem cell-like memory subsets were isolated from just 8 patients and roughly 8 healthy donors. Results the study describes overall, beyond this receptor: In all four CD4+ subsets, TCRB CDR3 length was moderately but significantly shorter in type 1 diabetes patients. At VDJ recombination sites, type 1 diabetes patients had fewer insertions and more deleted nucleotides, which implies abnormalities in thymic rearrangement. Sequencing cDNA rather than genomic DNA could over-represent highly expressing activated cells, although activation and CD3 levels did not differ between groups. The naive, central memory and regulatory TCRB repertoires appeared to resemble one another more closely among patients than among healthy donors. Because small numbers of individuals were included in the HLA sub-analyses, any influence of HLA type on TCRB rearrangement was left unresolved. Shorter templates might have been favored by PCR, but patient and control samples were amplified and corrected together, so both groups would have been affected equally by any skew.

The entire amount of isolated RNA was reverse transcribed using the High Capacity cDNA Reverse Transcription Kit, so the sequenced TCRB transcripts were expressed ones. For stem cell-like memory T cell samples, survey-depth immunoSEQ sequencing was used, averaging approximately 950,000 total reads per sample. After sorted cells were lysed in RLT buffer, RNA was extracted with DNase-treated RNeasy Micro or Mini kits, with the choice depending on cell number. Each cell subset was processed separately to prevent cross-contamination, with patient and healthy donor samples processed together. The immunoSEQ multiplex PCR was used to amplify TCRB sequences from cDNA, generating 87-bp fragments that spanned the CDR3 region. Sequencing of the amplicons was performed on the Illumina HiSeq platform. The original methods were these. PCR bias was computationally corrected using synthetic template baselines, reads within Hamming distance 2 were collapsed, and singletons that could not be merged were discarded. Reads were aligned against IMGT so that V, D and J genes, CDR3 length and insertions or deletions at six rearrangement sites could be assigned. Within each subset, clonotype counts were normalized to sorted cell number, and only after that were true diversity and Gini coefficients computed with the tcR R package. The overlap coefficient, calculated on TCRB nucleotide sequences, was used to measure repertoire sharing. TCRdb limited this immuneACCESS table to in-frame rearrangements with V and J called. A share of clones is missing; checked studies link under half to unresolved V genes, and the rest is unexplained. The V and J calls and clone size are taken from that table; D and trimming were inferred from the DNA. A total of about 14,000 clones appear in this sample, approximately 69% of them only once. 0.57% of the sample belongs to the ten largest clones.

Per the germline V gene, MGHRA is the CDR1 and YSYEKL is the CDR2. Reading from cysteine to phenylalanine, the CDR3 counts 15 amino acids. Of the read, only the CDR3 DNA is kept; its 45 bases are in frame from base 1. V is pruned by 2 bases and J by 1 base, leaving 4 bases of the junction without a gene match. From each donor, a single peripheral blood sample of about 100 mL on average was drawn into heparinised tubes. A BD FACSAria II and a panel including CD45RO, CCR7, CD25, CD127, CD95 and CD27 were used to sort naive, central memory, regulatory and stem cell-like memory CD4+ T cells. Every sorted population had a purity above 95%. PBMCs were isolated immediately by Lymphoprep density gradient centrifugation and stained directly without culture. To minimize batch effects, samples were stained and sorted in pairs, one healthy donor with one patient per experiment.

The sample taken for sequencing was stem cell memory CD4+ T cells from blood. The meaning of the sample's cell subset or site label: stem cell-like memory CD4+ T cells. The sequence joins TRBV4-1 to TRBJ1-1; 7 central nucleotides agree with TRBD1. This sequence was found in a woman aged 18-29 years with type 1 diabetes. This receptor carries the CDR3 CASSQPRDRNTEAFF. In nucleotides, the sequence is TGCGCCAGCAGCCAACCCCGGGACAGGAACACTGAAGCTTTCTTT.